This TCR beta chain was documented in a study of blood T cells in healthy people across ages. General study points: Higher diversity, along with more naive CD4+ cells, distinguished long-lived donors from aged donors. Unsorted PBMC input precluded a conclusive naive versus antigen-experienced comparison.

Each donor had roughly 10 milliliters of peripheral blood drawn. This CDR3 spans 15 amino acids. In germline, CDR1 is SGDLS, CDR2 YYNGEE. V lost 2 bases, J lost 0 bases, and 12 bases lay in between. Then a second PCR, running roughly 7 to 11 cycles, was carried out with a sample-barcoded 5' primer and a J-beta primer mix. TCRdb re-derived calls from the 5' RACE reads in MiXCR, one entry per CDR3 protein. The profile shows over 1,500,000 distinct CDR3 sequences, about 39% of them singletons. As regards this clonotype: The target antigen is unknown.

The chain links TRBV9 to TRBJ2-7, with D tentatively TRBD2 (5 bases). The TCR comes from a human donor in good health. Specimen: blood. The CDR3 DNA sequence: TGTGCCAGCAGCGTTGATTCCGGGAACTCCTACGAGCAGTACTTC. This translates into CASSVDSGNSYEQYF.